Each of the 13 T cell receptor beta chains below was sequenced from the same sample in a study of PD-1 blockade in classical Hodgkin lymphoma. The assay was immunoSEQ multiplex PCR, and TCRdb's table has in-frame clones only and misses some. In the table there are about 41,000 clones, nearly 70% of which are singletons. The time point is: cycle 4 day 1 (C4D1), after more than five weeks of nivolumab. Every single patient, without exception, relapsed after autologous stem cell transplantation, and brentuximab vedotin exposure varied. The sequencing here drew on peripheral blood mononuclear cells (PBMCs), taken before the fourth cycle of nivolumab. The receptor set was obtained from a human donor with classical Hodgkin lymphoma.

This chain uses TRBV27 with TRBJ1-6; D gene unclear. V lost 3 bases, J lost 9 bases, and 18 bases lay in between. Germline CDR1 is MNHEY and CDR2 is SMNVEV (reference sequence). This CDR3 has 16 amino acids. The CDR3 sequence: CASSFLRTEGSSPLHF. In DNA, the CDR3 is TGTGCCAGCAGTTTCCTCCGAACAGAAGGGAGTTCACCCCTCCACTTT.

This chain joins TRBV4-3 and TRBJ2-7, with D tentatively TRBD2 (6 bases). Germline-derived CDR1 and CDR2 are LGHNA and YSLEER. The CDR3 has 15 residues. V was clipped by 1 base and J by 2 bases, with 12 bases between them. Written as DNA, the CDR3 is TGCGCCAGCAGCCAAGTGGAGGGGCTAGCCTACGAGCAGTACTTC. Translation: CASSQVEGLAYEQYF.

The V gene is TRBV6-6, the J gene TRBJ2-2; a possible D gene is TRBD2 (6 bases). Germline V gives CDR1 MNHNY, CDR2 SVGAGI (reference sequence). Trimming took 7 bases from V and 5 from J, leaving 20 bases between them. The CDR3 has 16 amino acids. The chain's CDR3 is CASNREEPSGTGELFF. CDR3 in DNA: TGTGCCAGCAATAGGGAGGAGCCGAGTGGTACCGGGGAGCTGTTTTTT.

The chain uses TRBV7-9 and TRBJ2-3, with 9 bases matching TRBD1. This CDR3 has 19 amino acids. From germline, CDR1 is SEHNR and CDR2 FQNEAQ (reference sequence). Trimming at V came to 6 bases and at J to 2 bases, leaving 18 bases not matched to a gene. Here the CDR3 DNA reads TGTGCCAGCAGTTCCACAGGGGGCTGGGACAGTGAGGTCACAGATACGCAGTATTTT. Its translation: CASSSTGGWDSEVTDTQYF.

This rearrangement joins TRBV27 to TRBJ2-5; no definite D call. CDR3 length: 12 residues. Germline loops: CDR1 MNHEY, CDR2 SMNVEV (reference sequence). Trimming took 0 bases from V and 5 from J, leaving 4 bases between them. CDR3 sequence (DNA): TGTGCCAGCAGTTTATCCGGGGAGACCCAGTACTTC. Residues: CASSLSGETQYF.

The rearrangement joins TRBV5-1 to TRBJ2-5, with TRBD1 identical over 9 bases. Trimming at V came to 5 bases and at J to 5 bases, leaving 7 bases not matched to a gene. Germline lookup yields CDR1 SGHRS and CDR2 YFSETQ. The CDR3 sequence is 14 residues long. The CDR3: CASRSPGTGETQYF. The CDR3 DNA is TGCGCCAGCAGATCTCCCGGGACAGGGGAGACCCAGTACTTC. The entire variable domain, with the rest obtained from reference TRBV5-1 and TRBJ2-5, is as follows: KAGVTQTPRYLIKTRGQQVTLSCSPISGHRSVSWYQQTPGQGLQFLFEYFSETQRNKGNFPGRFSGRQFSNSRSEMNVSTLELGDSALYLCASRSPGTGETQYFGPGTRLLVL.

This sequence joins TRBV2 and TRBJ1-6; 7 positions match TRBD1. This CDR3 region has 16 residues. Germline lookup yields CDR1 SNHLY and CDR2 FYNNEI. Unmatched junction bases numbered 5, after V lost 3 bases and J lost 3 bases. The CDR3 spells CASSESTGHYNSPLHF. Here the CDR3 DNA reads TGTGCCAGCAGTGAGTCGACAGGGCACTATAATTCACCCCTCCACTTT.

J is TRBJ2-5 and V is TRBV5-6; D remains ambiguous. V was trimmed by 3 bases and J by 0 bases, leaving 15 bases between them. This CDR3 has 16 residues. In germline, CDR1 is SGHDT, CDR2 YYEEEE. This CDR3 reads CASSSRQESYQETQYF. CDR3 nucleotide sequence: TGTGCCAGCAGCTCTAGGCAGGAGTCGTACCAAGAGACCCAGTACTTC.

This clone has more than one count but fewer than ten. This chain connects TRBV27 to TRBJ1-3; D is perhaps TRBD1 (6 bases). V lost 5 bases and J lost 4, with 12 bases in between. The CDR3 runs to 14 residues. CDR1 and CDR2 from the germline V gene are MNHEY and SMNVEV (reference sequence). CDR3 in DNA: TGTGCCAGCAGTCCAGGGGTCCTAGGAAACACCATATATTTT. Protein product: CASSPGVLGNTIYF.

This chain connects TRBV5-1 to TRBJ2-5; 7 bases align to TRBD2. Germline V gene sequence: CDR1 SGHRS, CDR2 YFSETQ. The length of the CDR3 is 15 residues. Trimming at V came to 1 base and at J to 1 base, leaving 4 bases not matched to a gene. CDR3 coding DNA: TGCGCCAGCAGCTTGTACCTAGCGGTCCAAGAGACCCAGTACTTC. The encoded protein is CASSLYLAVQETQYF.

The sample holds one count of this clone. This chain links TRBV27 with TRBJ1-3, with 7 bases lining up with TRBD1. CDR1 is MNHEY, CDR2 SMNVEV, per germline (reference sequence). The CDR3 has 14 amino acids. The trim removed 11 bases at V and 8 bases at J, leaving 15 bases unmatched. This CDR3 is CAALIETGWDTIYF. CDR3 DNA sequence: TGTGCCGCCTTAATCGAGACAGGGTGGGACACCATATATTTT.

This clone was picked up a small number of times. Within the sample, other DNA sequences also encode this same CDR3. This chain links TRBV5-1 with TRBJ2-7; no definite D call. Germline CDR1 SGHRS, CDR2 YFSETQ. CDR3 length: 13 residues. V was pared by 0 bases and J by 0 bases, with 4 bases between. CDR3 DNA: TGCGCCAGCAGCTTGGCCGTCTCCTACGAGCAGTACTTC. Amino acid sequence: CASSLAVSYEQYF.

The J gene is TRBJ2-7, the V gene TRBV27, with D possibly TRBD1 on 6 matching bases. Trimming removed 5 bases from V and 3 bases from J, with 17 bases in between. The CDR3 is made up of 15 amino acids. Germline loops: CDR1 MNHEY, CDR2 SMNVEV (reference sequence). CDR3 amino acids: CASSPMKDSIYEQYF. The DNA for the CDR3 is TGTGCCAGCAGTCCTATGAAGGACAGCATCTACGAGCAGTACTTC.